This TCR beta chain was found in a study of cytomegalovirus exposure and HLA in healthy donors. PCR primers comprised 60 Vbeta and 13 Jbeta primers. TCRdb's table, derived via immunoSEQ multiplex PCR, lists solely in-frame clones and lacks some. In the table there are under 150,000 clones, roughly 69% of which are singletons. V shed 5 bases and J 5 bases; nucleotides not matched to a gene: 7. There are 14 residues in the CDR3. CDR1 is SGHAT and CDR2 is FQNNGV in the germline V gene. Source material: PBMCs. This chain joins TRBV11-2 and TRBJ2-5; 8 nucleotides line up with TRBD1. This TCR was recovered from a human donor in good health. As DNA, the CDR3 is TGTGCCAGCAGCGTTGACAGGGGAGTGGAGACCCAGTACTTC. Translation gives CASSVDRGVETQYF.